This TCR beta chain was recovered during a study of T cell changes during pregnancy in multiple sclerosis. Germline values: CDR1 SGHRS, CDR2 YFSETQ. V gave up 0 bases and J gave up 3 bases, with 6 bases separating them. The CDR3 length is 13 residues. Some clones are missing from TCRdb's copy, which holds only in-frame ones; the method was immunoSEQ multiplex PCR. The repertoire includes 15,000 to 20,000 clones, about 89% of them detected once, and about 13% sits in the top ten. The clonotype comes from a female donor in good health, enrolled as a control in a pregnancy study. The chain combines TRBV5-1 with TRBJ1-1; D gene ambiguous. This specimen consisted of CD8+ T cells from peripheral blood mononuclear cells, obtained in the third trimester of pregnancy. The CDR3 DNA reads as TGCGCCAGCAGCTTGGCGACACACACTGAAGCTTTCTTT. This gives the protein CASSLATHTEAFF.